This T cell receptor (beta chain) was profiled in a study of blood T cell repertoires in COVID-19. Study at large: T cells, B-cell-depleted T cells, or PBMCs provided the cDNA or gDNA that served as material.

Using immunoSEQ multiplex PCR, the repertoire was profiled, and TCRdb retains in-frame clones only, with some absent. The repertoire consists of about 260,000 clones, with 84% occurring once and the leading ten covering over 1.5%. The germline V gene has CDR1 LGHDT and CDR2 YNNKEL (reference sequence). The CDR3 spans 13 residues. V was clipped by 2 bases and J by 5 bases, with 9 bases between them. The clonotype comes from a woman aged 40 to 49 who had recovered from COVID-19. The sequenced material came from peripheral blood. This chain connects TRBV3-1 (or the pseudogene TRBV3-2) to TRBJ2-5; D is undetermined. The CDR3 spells CASSQTRRETQYF. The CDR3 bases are TGTGCCAGCAGCCAAACGCGGCGGGAGACCCAGTACTTC.